The 8 T cell receptor beta chains reported below all come from one sample, sequenced in a study of OX40 agonist ivuxolimab in advanced cancers. Data came from immunoSEQ multiplex PCR; TCRdb stores just in-frame clones and leaves some out. The sample has around 60,000 clones, 80% to 90% seen once. The specimen comprised CD4+ or CD8+ T cells sorted from blood, sampled in a trial of the OX40 agonist ivuxolimab. Receptors originate from an adult with an advanced solid tumor such as melanoma, head and neck, liver or kidney cancer.

This sequence joins TRBV30 and TRBJ1-1; D ambiguous. The length of the CDR3 is 15 residues. Trimming removed 5 bases from V and 4 bases from J, with 20 bases in between. Per the germline V gene, CDR1 is GTSNPN and CDR2 is SVGIG (reference sequence). The CDR3 DNA follows: TGTGCCTGGGGAGCGGGAAGCTCGATACTCACTGAAGCTTTCTTT. Its translation is CAWGAGSSILTEAFF.

The chain is built from TRBV2 and TRBJ1-6; unclear D gene. The CDR3 sequence is 17 residues long. Germline values: CDR1 SNHLY, CDR2 FYNNEI. Trimming took 0 bases from V and 3 from J, leaving 12 bases between them. CDR3: CASSEALLGSYNSPLHF. CDR3 nucleotides: TGTGCCAGCAGTGAAGCGCTTCTGGGCAGCTATAATTCACCCCTCCACTTT.

The V and J genes are TRBV7-3 and TRBJ2-1; 7 bases map to TRBD2. Germline values: CDR1 SGHTA, CDR2 FQGTGA. V was clipped by 2 bases and J by 2 bases; unmatched bases: 3. The CDR3 has 15 residues. This chain's CDR3 is CASSLAGAAYNEQFF. The CDR3 DNA reads as TGTGCCAGCAGCTTAGCGGGAGCAGCCTACAATGAGCAGTTCTTC.

This clone was seen only once. The chain is built from TRBV4-1 and TRBJ1-4; TRBD1 is a possible D gene (6 bases). V dropped 4 bases and J dropped 7 bases, with 16 bases sitting between them. Germline CDR1 MGHRA, CDR2 YSYEKL. This CDR3 region has 15 residues. The CDR3 spells CASSPGGAESEKLFF. The CDR3 DNA follows: TGCGCCAGCAGCCCGGGGGGGGCGGAAAGTGAAAAACTGTTTTTT.

This clone showed up many times. The V gene is TRBV30, the J gene TRBJ1-1; D gene unclear. The length of the CDR3 is 13 residues. The ends were cut back, 4 bases at V and 7 bases at J, with 16 bases in the middle. Germline lookup yields CDR1 GTSNPN and CDR2 SVGIG (reference sequence). The CDR3 region has the DNA TGTGCCTGGACGGAGATGGGAGCATTTGAAGCTTTCTTT. It translates to CAWTEMGAFEAFF.

The chain is built from TRBV6-1 and TRBJ2-5, with D possibly matching TRBD1 (7 bases). The germline V gene has CDR1 MNHNS and CDR2 SASEGT. The CDR3 runs to 15 residues. With 4 bases removed from V and 5 bases from J, the gap between germline ends came to 17 bases. CDR3 in DNA: TGTGCCAGCAGTGCATACCAGGGGGGCGGGGAGACCCAGTACTTC. It specifies CASSAYQGGGETQYF.

The V gene is TRBV6-4, the J gene TRBJ2-7; tentative D call: TRBD2 (7 bases). Between the trimmed V and J ends, which lost 2 bases and 1 base, there was a span of 15 bases. The CDR3 has 16 amino acids. CDR1 and CDR2 from the germline V gene are MRHNA and SNTAGT. Here the CDR3 reads CASSDTRGRKSYEQYF. The CDR3, as DNA: TGTGCCAGCAGTGACACGCGGGGGCGAAAATCCTACGAGCAGTACTTC.

This clone was picked up a small number of times. The CDR3 protein is CASSLVWGTHSGNTIYF. In DNA form, the CDR3 reads TGTGCCAGCAGCTTAGTATGGGGGACACACTCTGGAAACACCATATATTTT. This chain connects TRBV7-9 to TRBJ1-3; tentatively, D is TRBD1 (6 bases). The CDR3 is 17 residues long. Germline CDR1 and CDR2: SEHNR and FQNEAQ (reference sequence). Trimming took 1 base from V and 0 from J, leaving 13 bases between them.